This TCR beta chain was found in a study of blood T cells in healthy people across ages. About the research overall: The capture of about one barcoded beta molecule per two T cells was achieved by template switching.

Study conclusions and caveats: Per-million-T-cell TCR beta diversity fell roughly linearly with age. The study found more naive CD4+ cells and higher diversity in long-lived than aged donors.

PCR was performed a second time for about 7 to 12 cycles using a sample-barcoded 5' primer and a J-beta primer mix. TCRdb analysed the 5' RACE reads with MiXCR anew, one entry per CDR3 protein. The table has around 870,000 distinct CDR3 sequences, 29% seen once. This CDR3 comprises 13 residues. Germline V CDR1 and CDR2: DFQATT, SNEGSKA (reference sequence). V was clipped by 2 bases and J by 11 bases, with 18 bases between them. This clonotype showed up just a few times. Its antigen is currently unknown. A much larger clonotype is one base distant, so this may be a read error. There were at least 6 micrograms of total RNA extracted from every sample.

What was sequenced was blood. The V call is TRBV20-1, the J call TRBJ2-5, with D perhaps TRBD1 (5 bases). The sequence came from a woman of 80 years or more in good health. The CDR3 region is CSARPTAPTEQYF. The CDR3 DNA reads TGCAGTGCTAGACCTACGGCCCCGACAGAACAGTACTTC.